The source of this T cell receptor (beta chain) is a study of T-cell memory formation after mild COVID-19. TCRalpha and TCRbeta libraries used 5'RACE with constant-segment primers and UMIs. Via MiXCR, TCRdb re-called the 5' RACE reads, giving one row per CDR3 protein. The sample gives around 200,000 distinct CDR3 sequences, about 10% of which show up once; roughly 3.2% is in the top ten. V lost 4 bases to trimming and J lost 3 bases, with 16 bases between them. CDR3 length: 15 amino acids. Germline V gene sequence: CDR1 KGHSH, CDR2 LQKENI. The receptor comes from a man aged 18 to 30 who had mild COVID-19 (a few samples of this study predate the infection). Cell type and time point are not known. This sequence joins TRBV18 and TRBJ2-7, with D perhaps being TRBD1 or TRBD2 (6 bases each). Sequencing was carried out using PBMCs or a T cell subset sorted from them (not recorded which). The CDR3: CASSRGGGPLYEQYF. The CDR3, as DNA: TGTGCCAGCTCACGAGGAGGGGGGCCCCTCTACGAGCAGTACTTC. Filled out from reference TRBV18 and TRBJ2-7, the complete variable domain reads NAGVMQNPRHLVRRRGQEARLRCSPMKGHSHVYWYRQLPEEGLKFMVYLQKENIIDESGMPKERFSAEFPKEGPSILRIQQVVRGDSAAYFCASSRGGGPLYEQYFGPGTRLTVT.